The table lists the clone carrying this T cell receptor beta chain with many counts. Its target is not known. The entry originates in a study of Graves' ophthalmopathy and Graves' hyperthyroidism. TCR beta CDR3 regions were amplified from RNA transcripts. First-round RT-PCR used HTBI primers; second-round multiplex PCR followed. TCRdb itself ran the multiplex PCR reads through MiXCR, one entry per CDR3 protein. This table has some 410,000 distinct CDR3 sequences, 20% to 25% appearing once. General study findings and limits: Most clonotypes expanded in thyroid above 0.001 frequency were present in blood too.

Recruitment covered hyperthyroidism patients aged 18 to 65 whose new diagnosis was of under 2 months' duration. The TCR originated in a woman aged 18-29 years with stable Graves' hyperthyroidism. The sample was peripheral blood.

The CDR3 bases are TGTGCCAGCAGTTACTTGGACAGGGCAGTTCAGCCCCAGCATTTT. It translates to CASSYLDRAVQPQHF. The rearrangement links TRBV6-5 to TRBJ1-5; 8 bases are a match to TRBD1. CDR3 length: 15 amino acids. Germline CDR1 reads MNHEY; CDR2 reads SVGAGI. V lost 1 base, J lost 6 bases, and 5 bases stayed unmatched.